This record looks at one TCR beta chain sequence and its context. The antigen is undetermined. V was pared by 0 bases and J by 6 bases, with 9 bases between. Germline CDR1 is SGHRS and CDR2 is YFSETQ. The CDR3 runs 14 residues. Vbeta (60) and Jbeta (13) primers were used in the PCR. The method was immunoSEQ multiplex PCR; TCRdb's version includes in-frame clones alone and lacks a portion of them. Counted here are about 180,000 clones, less than 80% occurring once; the ten biggest clones make up approximately 0.73%. The record originates from a study of cytomegalovirus exposure and HLA in healthy donors. Whole-study findings and limits: It was only CMV serostatus that was available as immune exposure information. Diagnosis of cytomegalovirus status made by the classifier reportedly showed high specificity and sensitivity.

The specimen sequenced was PBMCs. This clonotype was sampled from a woman between 40 and 50 years old in good health and CMV-seronegative. The chain carries TRBV5-1 and TRBJ1-4; tentatively, D is TRBD1 (6 bases). The CDR3 DNA reads TGCGCCAGCAGCTTGGCCGCAGGGGATGAAAAACTGTTTTTT. Translation: CASSLAAGDEKLFF.